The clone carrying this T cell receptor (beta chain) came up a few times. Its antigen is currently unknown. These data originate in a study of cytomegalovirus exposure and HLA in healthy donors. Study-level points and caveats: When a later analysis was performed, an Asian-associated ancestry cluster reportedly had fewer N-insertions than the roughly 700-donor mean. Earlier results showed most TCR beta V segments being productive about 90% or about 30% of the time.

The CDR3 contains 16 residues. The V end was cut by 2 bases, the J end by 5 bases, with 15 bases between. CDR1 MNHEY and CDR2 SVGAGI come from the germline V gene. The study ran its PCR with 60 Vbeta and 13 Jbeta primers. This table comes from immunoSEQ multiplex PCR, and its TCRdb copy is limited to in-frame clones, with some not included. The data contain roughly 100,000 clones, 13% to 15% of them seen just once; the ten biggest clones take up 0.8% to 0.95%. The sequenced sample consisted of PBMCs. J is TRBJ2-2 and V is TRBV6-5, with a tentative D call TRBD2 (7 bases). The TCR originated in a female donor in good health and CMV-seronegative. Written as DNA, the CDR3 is TGTGCCAGCAGTTACAGTTGGGGGGGCAGTACCGGGGAGCTGTTTTTT. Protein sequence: CASSYSWGGSTGELFF.